This TCR beta chain was found in a study of blood T cell repertoires in COVID-19 (TCRdb year 2020). General notes on the study: Collaborator samples came from the United States, Italy and Spain and covered acute and convalescent phases of COVID-19. The sample metadata nearly always contained a de-identified subject ID, COVID-19 status, age in years and sex. The prospective study material was composed of cDNA or gDNA derived from T cells, B-cell-depleted T cells, or PBMCs. Where HLA class I and class II types were available, the types were taken from metadata supplied by the sample provider, not from assay-based typing. The samples were drawn from the first 160 participants of the ongoing ImmuneRACE study and from more than 1,000 subjects provided by 6 global collaborators. The repertoires were released in a freely available public database intended as a resource for research on the immune response to SARS-CoV-2. The dataset comprised deeply sampled blood TCRbeta repertoires from subjects exposed to, actively infected with, or recovered from COVID-19.

TCRbeta CDR3 regions were amplified from genomic DNA using the immunoSEQ Assay, a bias-controlled multiplex PCR. In the original analysis: Nucleated cell counts per sample were estimated from amplification of reference gene primers within the assay. To quantify the absolute abundance of each unique TCRbeta CDR3 rearrangement, sequence reads were collapsed and filtered. For each sample, productive Simpson clonality was calculated as the square root of Simpson's diversity index over productive rearrangements. TCRdb mirrors the immuneACCESS table, restricted to in-frame sequences. Some clones are absent from its copies; in checked studies, under half trace to an unresolved V gene, and the reason for the others is unknown. That table supplies the V and J calls and clone size; D and trimming were determined from the DNA. The sample table records 130,000 to 150,000 clones; roughly 89% of these occur just once. The ten top clones hold around 5.4% of the sample.

To note about this clone: What this receptor recognizes is not known. Base qualities are missing; no much larger clone stands one base away.

Including cysteine and phenylalanine, the CDR3 has 12 amino acids. The sequence is cut down to CDR3 DNA, 36 bases in frame from base 1. CDR1 and CDR2 are read off the germline V gene as KGHDR and SFDVKD. Trimming costs V 4 bases and J 6 bases, and their ends lie 7 bases apart. Broad study findings and their caveats: How much clinical and demographic metadata was included differed by source and by participant, and the metadata was provided uncurated.

In the prospective study, participants were about 18 to 100 years old, resided in 24 geographic areas of the United States, and were enrolled through a virtual design. In the prospective study, cohorts were assigned on the basis of participant-reported clinical history obtained from a screening survey and a study questionnaire. Exposed participants had been in contact with someone with a PCR-confirmed or clinician-diagnosed COVID-19 case within 2 weeks of study entry. In the prospective study, mobile phlebotomists collected whole blood, serum and a nasopharyngeal or oropharyngeal swab from each participant. Participants in the prospective study had the option to provide additional blood draws and questionnaires over a roughly 2-month period. Blood samples from the prospective study were shipped frozen or at room temperature prior to DNA extraction.

The sequence links TRBV24-1 to TRBJ2-3; tentative D gene TRBD1, with 5 bases matching. This TCR was sampled from a woman aged 45-59 years who had been exposed to COVID-19. Sequencing was performed on PBMCs or T cells enriched from blood (not recorded which). This receptor carries the CDR3 CATSEKGDTQYF. The sequenced DNA is TGTGCCACCAGTGAAAAGGGGGATACGCAGTATTTT.